One sample yielded the 20 T cell receptor beta chains listed below, sequenced in a study of blood T cell repertoires in COVID-19 (TCRdb year 2020). The protocol used for the library was the immunoSEQ multiplex PCR assay. Sourced from immuneACCESS, this table was stored by TCRdb with only in-frame sequences that have V and J called. A share of the clones is absent; for the studies checked, an unresolved V gene accounts for under half, and the remainder has no known explanation. This sample has 95,000 or so clones in its table, and approximately 85% of those were observed once. The top ten clones comprise less than 20% of the sample. The sequenced material came from peripheral blood. The receptors here all came from a woman aged 80 or over with active or convalescent COVID-19.

The CDR3 bases are TGCGCCAGCAGCTTGGCCGACAGTTACACTGAAGCTTTCTTT. As protein: CASSLADSYTEAFF. The V call is TRBV5-1, the J call TRBJ1-1; possible D gene TRBD1, 5 bases. CDR3 size: 14 residues. The V end was cut by 0 bases, the J end by 3 bases, with 9 bases between. Germline V CDR1 and CDR2: SGHRS, YFSETQ.

The chain carries TRBV7-9 and TRBJ2-3; 10 nucleotides line up with TRBD1. This CDR3 contains 16 residues. In germline, CDR1 is SEHNR, CDR2 FQNEAQ (reference sequence). J was trimmed by 5 bases and V by 5 bases; bases with no gene match: 10. CDR3 nucleotide sequence: TGTGCCAGCAGCCCTCCGGACAGGGGGACAAGAGATACGCAGTATTTT. Protein product: CASSPPDRGTRDTQYF.

The chain recombines TRBV7-2 with TRBJ1-5; D unresolved. Germline CDR1 and CDR2: SGHTA and FQGNSA. This CDR3 is 14 amino acids long. V shed 3 bases and J shed 1 base, with 7 bases lying between them. CDR3 loop: CASSFPGSNQPQHF. In DNA, the CDR3 is TGTGCCAGCAGCTTCCCCGGGAGCAATCAGCCCCAGCATTTT.

The chain couples TRBV6-5 to TRBJ2-2, with D possibly matching TRBD1 (6 bases). V lost 5 bases to trimming and J lost 1 base, with 11 bases between them. Germline loops: CDR1 MNHEY, CDR2 SVGAGI. The CDR3 loop spans 15 amino acids. The CDR3 coding sequence is TGTGCCAGCAGTCACGGGACATTGAACACCGGGGAGCTGTTTTTT. Protein: CASSHGTLNTGELFF.

About this clone: One junction end disagrees with the germline gene, perhaps due to a read error. The gene calls are TRBV5-1 and TRBJ2-5; the D gene could be TRBD1 or TRBD2 (5 bases each). The CDR3 has 16 residues. CDR1 SGHRS and CDR2 YFSETQ come from the germline V gene. DNA for the CDR3: TGTGCCAGCAGCTTGACAGCAGCGGCACGGGGAGAGACCCAGTACTTC. It encodes CASSLTAAARGETQYF. The variable domain in full, completed from reference TRBV5-1 and TRBJ2-5, reads KAGVTQTPRYLIKTRGQQVTLSCSPISGHRSVSWYQQTPGQGLQFLFEYFSETQRNKGNFPGRFSGRQFSNSRSEMNVSTLELGDSALYLCASSLTAAARGETQYFGPGTRLLVL.

This rearrangement joins TRBV11-2 to TRBJ1-1; the D gene is possibly TRBD1 (5 bases). Germline CDR1 and CDR2: SGHAT and FQNNGV. Trimming stripped 5 bases from V and 4 bases from J, with 17 bases between. CDR3 length equals 15 residues. The CDR3 loop reads CASSPRLIGGTEAFF. CDR3 coding DNA: TGTGCCAGCAGCCCGAGACTTATCGGGGGCACTGAAGCTTTCTTT.

The rearrangement uses TRBV29-1 and TRBJ1-1, with 7 bases lining up with TRBD1. CDR1 is SQVTM and CDR2 is ANQGSEA in the germline V gene. J was trimmed by 1 base and V by 4 bases; bases with no gene match: 3. This CDR3 has 13 residues. CDR3 amino acids: CSVVRDRNTEAFF. The CDR3 DNA reads TGCAGCGTTGTCCGGGACAGGAACACTGAAGCTTTCTTT.

J is TRBJ2-3 and V is TRBV9; unclear D gene. Germline V lookup: CDR1 SGDLS, CDR2 YYNGEE. This CDR3 has 13 residues. The V gene lost 0 bases and the J gene lost 2 bases, with 4 bases spanning the gap. The CDR3 is CASSVVLTDTQYF. In DNA form, the CDR3 reads TGTGCCAGCAGCGTAGTCCTCACAGATACGCAGTATTTT.

V is TRBV2 and J is TRBJ1-1, with 9 bases matching TRBD1. There are 14 residues in the CDR3. V lost 6 bases to trimming and J lost 5 bases; unmatched junction nucleotides: 7. Germline V gene lookup returns CDR1 SNHLY and CDR2 FYNNEI. The CDR3 is CASRGDREGTEAFF. The CDR3 DNA reads as TGTGCCAGCAGGGGGGACAGGGAAGGAACTGAAGCTTTCTTT.

V and J are TRBV6-2 or TRBV6-3 and TRBJ2-1, with D tentatively TRBD1 (6 bases). There are 17 residues in the CDR3. The V end was cut by 2 bases, the J end by 8 bases, with 22 bases between. The germline gives CDR1 MNHEY, CDR2 SVGEGT. The CDR3 protein is CASSYMGRGRGSDEQFF. The CDR3 nucleotides are TGTGCCAGCAGTTACATGGGCAGGGGCCGCGGTAGCGATGAGCAGTTCTTC.

The genes are TRBV3-1 (or the pseudogene TRBV3-2) and TRBJ1-1; D unresolved. The CDR3 extends over 13 amino acids. Germline CDR1 reads LGHDT; CDR2 reads YNNKEL (reference sequence). The V gene lost 7 bases and the J gene lost 5 bases, with 14 bases spanning the gap. The CDR3 DNA reads TGTGCCAGCACCCCCACCGGGTGGACTGAAGCTTTCTTT. Its translation: CASTPTGWTEAFF.

The chain combines TRBV10-3 with TRBJ1-2, with D unresolved. The CDR3 is 13 amino acids. The ends were cut back, 1 base at V and 6 bases at J, with 9 bases in the middle. The germline gives CDR1 ENHRY, CDR2 SYGVKD. CDR3 residues: CAISEWADDGYTF. Written as DNA, the CDR3 is TGTGCCATCAGTGAGTGGGCCGACGATGGCTACACCTTC.

This clone was seen more than once but under ten times. This rearrangement joins TRBV4-2 to TRBJ1-3; D uncertain. With 1 base removed from V and 2 bases from J, the gap between germline ends came to 9 bases. The CDR3 is made up of 15 amino acids. In germline, CDR1 is LGHNA, CDR2 YNFKEQ. This CDR3 reads CASSQVVGAGNTIYF. For the CDR3, the DNA is TGTGCCAGCAGCCAAGTGGTGGGAGCTGGAAACACCATATATTTT.

This clone has a handful of counts. The J gene is TRBJ1-1, the V gene TRBV10-2; D unclear. The CDR3 totals 13 residues. The germline gives CDR1 WSHSY, CDR2 SAAADI. The V end lost 6 bases, the J end lost 7 bases, and 15 bases lay between the germline ends. The CDR3 DNA reads as TGCGCCAGCAGCCCTTACGGGGTGGGTGAAGCTTTCTTT. Translated, it gives CASSPYGVGEAFF.

This clone is a singleton in its sample. The rearrangement links TRBV2 to TRBJ2-2; 7 bases line up with TRBD2. J lost 5 bases, V lost 5 bases, and 8 bases had no gene match. The CDR3 runs to 15 residues. CDR1 and CDR2 from the germline V gene are SNHLY and FYNNEI. CDR3 DNA sequence: TGTGCCAGCAGTTATGCGGGAGTAGAAACCGGGGAGCTGTTTTTT. Translation: CASSYAGVETGELFF.

The chain combines TRBV3-1 (or the pseudogene TRBV3-2) with TRBJ2-5; TRBD1 matches at 8 bases. Germline V gene data show CDR1 as LGHDT and CDR2 as YNNKEL (reference sequence). This CDR3 has 15 residues. V lost 0 bases, J lost 7 bases, and 7 bases stayed unmatched. This CDR3 is CASSQDTTGVVTQYF. CDR3 nucleotide sequence: TGTGCCAGCAGCCAAGATACGACAGGGGTTGTGACCCAGTACTTC.

The chain joins TRBV9 to TRBJ2-7, with TRBD2 identical over 8 bases. This CDR3 is built from 13 residues. Germline CDR1 and CDR2: SGDLS and YYNGEE. J was trimmed by 6 bases and V by 4 bases; bases with no gene match: 6. The CDR3 region is CASSPGGVPEQYF. The CDR3 nucleotides read TGTGCCAGCAGCCCGGGGGGGGTCCCCGAGCAGTACTTC.

The rearrangement joins TRBV9 to TRBJ1-4; D not certain. V lost 3 bases, J lost 7 bases, and 16 bases lay in between. The CDR3 is made up of 15 amino acids. Germline V lookup: CDR1 SGDLS, CDR2 YYNGEE. This CDR3 is CASSASSLYGEKLFF. In DNA form, the CDR3 reads TGTGCCAGCAGCGCGTCTTCCCTGTACGGTGAAAAACTGTTTTTT.

This clone was counted a single time. The chain links TRBV5-4 to TRBJ2-7; no definite D call. V was cut by 2 bases and J by 0 bases, with 9 bases left in between. The V gene's germline CDR1 is SGHNT and CDR2 YYREEE (reference sequence). CDR3 length equals 14 residues. For the CDR3, the DNA is TGTGCCAGCAGCTTTAGAGAGAGCTCCTACGAGCAGTACTTC. Amino acids: CASSFRESSYEQYF.

V gene TRBV28 combines with J gene TRBJ1-2, with 12 bases that match TRBD1. The junction had 5 bases not matched to a gene; V was cut back by 4 bases and J by 2 bases. This CDR3 is 16 amino acids long. The germline gives CDR1 MDHEN, CDR2 SYDVKM. The CDR3 spells CASSWAGTGGNYGYTF. CDR3 coding DNA: TGTGCCAGCAGTTGGGCCGGGACAGGGGGCAACTATGGCTACACCTTC.